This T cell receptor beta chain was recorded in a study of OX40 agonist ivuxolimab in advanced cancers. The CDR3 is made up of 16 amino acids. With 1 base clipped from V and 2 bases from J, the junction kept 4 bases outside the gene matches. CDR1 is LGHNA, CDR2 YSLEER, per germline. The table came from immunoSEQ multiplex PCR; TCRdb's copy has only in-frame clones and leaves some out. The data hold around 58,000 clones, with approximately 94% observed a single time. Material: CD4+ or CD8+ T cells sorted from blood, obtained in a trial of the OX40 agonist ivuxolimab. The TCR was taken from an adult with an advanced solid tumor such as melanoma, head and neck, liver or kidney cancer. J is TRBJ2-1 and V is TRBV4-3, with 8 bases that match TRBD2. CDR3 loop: CASSQARLATYNEQFF. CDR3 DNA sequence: TGCGCCAGCAGCCAAGCCAGACTAGCGACCTACAATGAGCAGTTCTTC.